The 10 T cell receptor beta chains below all came from one sample that was sequenced in a study of shared clonotypes between healthy human individuals. Assay used: immunoSEQ multiplex PCR; TCRdb lists only in-frame clones, some missing. The table records more than 400,000 clones, approximately 95% of them present only once. Sequencing was carried out using naive CD4+ T cells sorted from blood. Specified subset: CD45RA+ positively selected. These receptors were taken from a woman in her twenties or thirties in good health.

This clone has a single count. The CDR3 nucleotides read TGTGCCAGCAGCTTAGGGGGGACAGGCGAGCAGTACTTC. This codes for CASSLGGTGEQYF. The V call is TRBV7-9, the J call TRBJ2-7, with 8 bases that match TRBD1. The CDR3 is 13 amino acids. CDR1 SEHNR and CDR2 FQNEAQ come from the germline V gene (reference sequence). The V gene end was trimmed by 1 base and the J gene end by 6 bases; junction bases not matched to a gene: 2.

The chain combines TRBV7-2 with TRBJ2-5; maybe TRBD2 (5 bases). Trimming removed 5 bases at V and 11 bases at J, with 21 bases between. The CDR3 length is 14 residues. CDR1 SGHTA and CDR2 FQGNSA come from the germline V gene. CDR3 sequence (DNA): TGTGCCAGCAGCCTACTGAATTCCGGGGATGAGCAGTACTTC. This translates into CASSLLNSGDEQYF.

This chain links TRBV11-3 with TRBJ2-2, with D possibly TRBD1 on 5 matching bases. The V gene's germline CDR1 is SGHNT and CDR2 YENEEA. V lost 5 bases, J lost 5 bases, and 12 bases lay in between. The CDR3 covers 14 residues. The CDR3 DNA reads TGTGCCAGCAGCGCCGGACATCTAACCGGGGAGCTGTTTTTT. This encodes CASSAGHLTGELFF.

This rearrangement joins TRBV18 to TRBJ2-6, with D unresolved. The germline gives CDR1 KGHSH, CDR2 LQKENI. CDR3 length equals 14 residues. V shed 4 bases and J shed 4 bases, with 8 bases lying between them. CDR3 region: CASSRSGGANVLTF. CDR3 nucleotides: TGTGCCAGCTCACGCTCTGGGGGGGCCAACGTCCTGACTTTC.

This sequence joins TRBV29-1 and TRBJ1-2; no clear D. The CDR3 totals 14 residues. The V and J ends lost 8 bases and 6 bases respectively, with 22 bases between them. The germline CDR1 and CDR2 sequences are SQVTM and ANQGSEA. CDR3 sequence: CSPRRTGNYDGYTF. The CDR3 DNA is TGCAGCCCCCGGCGGACGGGGAACTATGATGGCTACACCTTC.

This chain joins TRBV27 and TRBJ2-1; 7 positions agree with TRBD2. The germline gives CDR1 MNHEY, CDR2 SMNVEV (reference sequence). CDR3 length: 13 amino acids. V was clipped by 6 bases and J by 9 bases; unmatched bases: 8. The chain's CDR3 is CASRGSGWIEQFF. DNA for the CDR3: TGTGCCAGCAGGGGTAGCGGGTGGATTGAGCAGTTCTTC.

The chain has TRBV7-7 and TRBJ2-7; TRBD1 matches 8 bases. V lost 5 bases, J lost 6 bases, and 12 bases stayed unmatched. The CDR3 extends over 15 amino acids. Germline V gene lookup returns CDR1 SSHAT and CDR2 FNYEAQ (reference sequence). CDR3 sequence: CASSAVQGGLSEQYF. The CDR3 DNA follows: TGTGCCAGCAGCGCGGTACAGGGGGGTCTTTCCGAGCAGTACTTC.

The gene calls are TRBV5-1 and TRBJ2-7; D is uncertain. The V end lost 7 bases, the J end lost 2 bases, and 10 bases lay between the germline ends. In germline, CDR1 is SGHRS, CDR2 YFSETQ. There are 12 residues in the CDR3. CDR3 loop: CASSQRPYEQYF. The CDR3 nucleotides read TGCGCCAGCTCCCAGAGACCCTACGAGCAGTACTTC.

This CDR3 is CAWSEVNQPQHF. CDR3 nucleotide sequence: TGTGCCTGGAGTGAAGTGAATCAGCCCCAGCATTTT. This sequence joins TRBV30 and TRBJ1-5; D unclear. The ends were cut back, 1 base at V and 4 bases at J, with 5 bases in the middle. Germline CDR1 and CDR2: GTSNPN and SVGIG (reference sequence). The CDR3 runs 12 residues.

V usage is TRBV28 and J usage is TRBJ2-7; 7 nucleotides agree with TRBD2. Looked up from germline, CDR1 is MDHEN and CDR2 is SYDVKM. This CDR3 has 19 residues. J gave up 0 bases and V 2 bases, and 16 bases lay outside the gene matches. CDR3 bases: TGTGCCAGCAGTTTACCCCTCTCCACTTCTAGCGGTCGCTCCTACGAGCAGTACTTC. This sequence encodes CASSLPLSTSSGRSYEQYF.